Below are 18 T cell receptor beta chains sequenced from a single sample in a study of cytomegalovirus exposure and HLA in healthy donors. The PCR ran on 60 Vbeta and 13 Jbeta primers. Profiling relied on immunoSEQ multiplex PCR, and the TCRdb table lists in-frame clones only, not all of them. This listing includes some 120,000 clones. The sequencing input was PBMCs. All receptors derive from a man younger than 35 in good health and CMV-seronegative.

This chain connects TRBV19 to TRBJ2-3; 9 positions agree with TRBD2. With V trimmed by 8 bases and J by 1 base, 7 bases remained unmatched. The CDR3 sequence is 15 residues long. Germline V gene data show CDR1 as LNHDA and CDR2 as SQIVND (reference sequence). This CDR3 is CASVPSGIRTDTQYF. Here the CDR3 DNA reads TGTGCCAGTGTCCCTAGCGGGATACGCACAGATACGCAGTATTTT. The complete variable domain, with remaining parts taken from reference TRBV19 and TRBJ2-3, reads DGGITQSPKYLFRKEGQNVTLSCEQNLNHDAMYWYRQDPGQGLRLIYYSQIVNDFQKGDIAEGYSVSREKKESFPLTVTSAQKNPTAFYLCASVPSGIRTDTQYFGPGTRLTVL.

The rearrangement joins TRBV18 to TRBJ1-1; 8 nucleotides agree with TRBD1. The V and J ends lost 0 bases and 5 bases, in that order; junction bases with no gene match: 5. Germline V gives CDR1 KGHSH, CDR2 LQKENI. The length of the CDR3 is 15 residues. The CDR3 loop is CASSPPAGGRTEAFF. The DNA for the CDR3 is TGTGCCAGCTCACCACCGGCAGGGGGCCGTACTGAAGCTTTCTTT. The complete variable domain, with remaining parts taken from reference TRBV18 and TRBJ1-1, reads NAGVMQNPRHLVRRRGQEARLRCSPMKGHSHVYWYRQLPEEGLKFMVYLQKENIIDESGMPKERFSAEFPKEGPSILRIQQVVRGDSAAYFCASSPPAGGRTEAFFGQGTRLTVV.

This rearrangement joins TRBV4-1 to TRBJ1-4; 7 bases fit TRBD1. Germline CDR1 reads MGHRA; CDR2 reads YSYEKL. The CDR3 consists of 16 residues. With 0 bases clipped from V and 3 bases from J, the junction kept 4 bases outside the gene matches. The CDR3 sequence: CASSQDKGAANEKLFF. Here the CDR3 DNA reads TGCGCCAGCAGCCAAGATAAGGGGGCGGCTAATGAAAAACTGTTTTTT.

The V gene is TRBV5-1, the J gene TRBJ1-3, with D hard to call. V lost 0 bases, J lost 3 bases, and 7 bases lay in between. Germline V gene lookup returns CDR1 SGHRS and CDR2 YFSETQ. There are 14 residues in the CDR3. The CDR3 DNA reads as TGCGCCAGCAGCTTGGACGGGGATGGAAACACCATATATTTT. This encodes CASSLDGDGNTIYF.

J is TRBJ1-2 and V is TRBV5-6; 10 positions agree with TRBD1. V shed 4 bases and J 5 bases; nucleotides not matched to a gene: 5. The CDR3 runs to 14 residues. CDR1 is SGHDT and CDR2 is YYEEEE in the germline V gene. CDR3 bases: TGTGCCAGCAGCCGGGACAGGGGAAGATATGGCTACACCTTC. Amino acid sequence: CASSRDRGRYGYTF.

V and J are TRBV5-1 and TRBJ2-5; a weak D match, TRBD2 (5 bases). Trimming took 0 bases from V and 1 from J, leaving 13 bases between them. CDR1 SGHRS and CDR2 YFSETQ come from the germline V gene. This CDR3 is 16 amino acids long. CDR3 sequence: CASSLATGSGQETQYF. CDR3 nucleotide sequence: TGCGCCAGCAGCTTGGCCACGGGGTCGGGCCAAGAGACCCAGTACTTC. The variable domain in full, completed from reference TRBV5-1 and TRBJ2-5, reads KAGVTQTPRYLIKTRGQQVTLSCSPISGHRSVSWYQQTPGQGLQFLFEYFSETQRNKGNFPGRFSGRQFSNSRSEMNVSTLELGDSALYLCASSLATGSGQETQYFGPGTRLLVL.

The CDR3 sequence is CASSRGATSGFAYEQYF. The DNA of the CDR3 is TGCGCCAGCAGCCGGGGGGCGACTAGCGGATTCGCCTACGAGCAGTACTTC. The rearrangement joins TRBV5-1 to TRBJ2-7; the match to TRBD2 covers 9 bases. The V gene end was trimmed by 4 bases and the J gene end by 2 bases; junction bases not matched to a gene: 13. The CDR3 has 17 residues. Per germline, CDR1 SGHRS and CDR2 YFSETQ. Together with reference TRBV5-1 and TRBJ2-7, the CDR3 gives the full variable domain: KAGVTQTPRYLIKTRGQQVTLSCSPISGHRSVSWYQQTPGQGLQFLFEYFSETQRNKGNFPGRFSGRQFSNSRSEMNVSTLELGDSALYLCASSRGATSGFAYEQYFGPGTRLTVT.

This rearrangement joins TRBV11-2 to TRBJ2-7; 13 bases match TRBD2. CDR1 is SGHAT and CDR2 is FQNNGV in the germline V gene. The length of the CDR3 is 15 residues. V shed 8 bases, J shed 0 bases, and the junction held 4 bases outside the gene matches. In nucleotides, the CDR3 is TGTGCCAGCCAGACTAGCGGGAGGTACTCCTACGAGCAGTACTTC. Encoded protein: CASQTSGRYSYEQYF.

This sequence joins TRBV13 and TRBJ1-6; 9 nucleotides agree with TRBD1. In germline, CDR1 is PRHDT, CDR2 FYEKMQ (reference sequence). This CDR3 has 16 residues. J gave up 6 bases and V 1 base, and 4 bases lay outside the gene matches. The CDR3 nucleotides read TGTGCCAGCAGCTTAGACAGGGGGCGCAGTAATTCACCCCTCCACTTT. As protein: CASSLDRGRSNSPLHF.

The chain carries TRBV5-6 and TRBJ2-5; 10 bases align to TRBD2. The DNA end is a closer match to TRBJ2-7, so the J assignment may be wrong. CDR3 length equals 16 residues. The germline V gene has CDR1 SGHDT and CDR2 YYEEEE. The CDR3 sequence is CASSLVSGGARREQYF. The CDR3 DNA sequence: TGTGCCAGCAGCTTGGTAAGCGGGGGGGCACGTCGCGAGCAGTACTTC.

The gene calls are TRBV5-3 and TRBJ2-1; possibly TRBD1 for D (6 bases). TRBV5-3 falls under the ORF class, with uncertain function. V lost 4 bases to trimming and J lost 8 bases, with 22 bases between them. The CDR3 has 16 residues. CDR3 residues: CARSPCQGQRLDEQFF. The DNA of the CDR3 is TGTGCCAGAAGCCCCTGTCAGGGACAACGGTTGGATGAGCAGTTCTTC.

This chain joins TRBV5-5 and TRBJ1-2; possible D gene TRBD1, 6 bases. The CDR3 contains 13 residues. Trimming removed 4 bases at V and 2 bases at J, with 9 bases between. The germline V gene encodes CDR1 SGHKS and CDR2 YYEKEE (reference sequence). For the CDR3, the DNA is TGTGCCAGCAGCGACGGACAGAACTATGGCTACACCTTC. This encodes CASSDGQNYGYTF.

This chain uses TRBV4-1 with TRBJ2-3; TRBD2 matches 10 bases. V trimming: 1 base; J trimming: 1 base; junction bases outside the gene matches: 5. This CDR3 has 17 residues. Per germline, CDR1 MGHRA and CDR2 YSYEKL. CDR3 amino acids: CASSQGSGRARTDTQYF. The CDR3 DNA is TGCGCCAGCAGCCAAGGGAGCGGGAGGGCCCGCACAGATACGCAGTATTTT.

The J gene is TRBJ2-1, the V gene TRBV6-4; TRBD1 matches at 10 bases. Trimming cost V 5 bases and J 9 bases; bases outside gene matches: 13. Germline V CDR1 and CDR2: MRHNA, SNTAGT. The CDR3 is 16 residues long. As DNA, the CDR3 is TGTGCCAGCAGTTCGACAGGGGGCATAGTTATCGGTGAGCAGTTCTTC. Translating it yields CASSSTGGIVIGEQFF.

On this clone itself: The same CDR3 is also encoded by other DNA sequences in this sample. This chain joins TRBV11-2 and TRBJ2-7, with 7 nucleotides matching TRBD1. From germline, CDR1 is SGHAT and CDR2 FQNNGV. CDR3 length equals 15 residues. After removal of 5 bases from V and 2 bases from J, the junction contained 9 bases not matched to a gene. The CDR3 coding sequence is TGTGCCAGCAGCCTCCGACAGGGCCTTACCTACGAGCAGTACTTC. Protein sequence: CASSLRQGLTYEQYF.

The chain carries TRBV13 and TRBJ2-3; 11 bases are a match to TRBD2. Germline V CDR1 and CDR2: PRHDT, FYEKMQ (reference sequence). The junction had 8 bases not matched to a gene; V was cut back by 4 bases and J by 2 bases. This CDR3 contains 17 residues. In DNA, the CDR3 is TGTGCCAGCAGCTCCCGCGGGACTAGCGGATACACAGATACGCAGTATTTT. It translates to CASSSRGTSGYTDTQYF.

The gene calls are TRBV6-1 and TRBJ1-5; 8 positions agree with TRBD1. CDR3 length equals 15 residues. CDR1 is MNHNS, CDR2 SASEGT, per germline. The trim removed 7 bases at V and 4 bases at J, leaving 9 bases unmatched. In DNA, the CDR3 is TGTGCCAGCACAACCGGTACAGGGGGTAATCAGCCCCAGCATTTT. Translating it yields CASTTGTGGNQPQHF.

The chain couples TRBV5-1 to TRBJ2-7; possible D gene TRBD2, 5 bases. Trimming stripped 6 bases from V and 2 bases from J, with 24 bases between. The CDR3 totals 17 residues. Looked up from germline, CDR1 is SGHRS and CDR2 is YFSETQ. As DNA, the CDR3 is TGCGCCAGCAAGCTAGATCCACTGGAGCGGACCCCCTACGAGCAGTACTTC. Translated, it gives CASKLDPLERTPYEQYF.